These 32 T cell receptor beta chains were sequenced from one sample in a study of PD-1 blockade in classical Hodgkin lymphoma. Data came from immunoSEQ multiplex PCR; TCRdb stores just in-frame clones and leaves some out. The table records roughly 35,000 clones, approximately 90% of them present only once. Time point given: cycle 4 day 1 (C4D1), after more than 5 weeks of nivolumab. There was relapse after autologous stem cell transplantation in every patient, and there was variation in brentuximab vedotin exposure. CD4+ T cells were purified from thawed PBMCs by negative selection. Here the sequenced sample was CD4+ T cells from blood, taken before the fourth cycle of nivolumab. The source is a human donor with classical Hodgkin lymphoma.

V usage is TRBV27 and J usage is TRBJ1-5; D remains ambiguous. Germline V gives CDR1 MNHEY, CDR2 SMNVEV (reference sequence). The V end lost 8 bases, the J end lost 1 base, and 15 bases lay between the germline ends. The CDR3 is 15 amino acids. The CDR3 region has the DNA TGTGCCAGCGCCCGAACCCGGAACAGCAATCAGCCCCAGCATTTT. This codes for CASARTRNSNQPQHF.

The chain recombines TRBV9 with TRBJ1-1, with D uncertain. The CDR3 totals 15 residues. Trimming stripped 2 bases from V and 3 bases from J, with 14 bases between. Germline CDR1 reads SGDLS; CDR2 reads YYNGEE. Written as DNA, the CDR3 is TGTGCCAGCAGCGTTGAGTCCCTTCGGGACACTGAAGCTTTCTTT. This gives the protein CASSVESLRDTEAFF.

This chain links TRBV7-9 with TRBJ1-1; tentatively, D is TRBD1 (5 bases). Germline V CDR1 and CDR2: SEHNR, FQNEAQ (reference sequence). The CDR3 consists of 13 residues. Trimming cost V 5 bases and J 0 bases, with 7 bases left between them. CDR3 bases: TGTGCCAGCAGCACGACAGTGAACACTGAAGCTTTCTTT. It encodes CASSTTVNTEAFF.

V is TRBV13 and J is TRBJ2-1, with TRBD2 matching over 12 bases. CDR3 length: 18 residues. Trimming removed 4 bases from V and 6 bases from J; junction bases left unmatched: 13. Germline V gene data show CDR1 as PRHDT and CDR2 as FYEKMQ (reference sequence). The CDR3 loop is CASSSGLAGWGVVNEQFF. The CDR3 nucleotides read TGTGCCAGCAGCTCAGGACTAGCGGGATGGGGGGTCGTCAATGAGCAGTTCTTC.

V usage is TRBV29-1 and J usage is TRBJ2-6, with TRBD1 matching over 8 bases. The germline gives CDR1 SQVTM, CDR2 ANQGSEA. CDR3 length: 14 residues. J lost 2 bases, V lost 4 bases, and 1 base had no gene match. The CDR3 reads CSVADRAGANVLTF. CDR3 nucleotides: TGCAGCGTTGCGGACAGGGCTGGGGCCAACGTCCTGACTTTC.

This chain connects TRBV14 to TRBJ2-3, with D tentatively TRBD2 (6 bases). The V end was cut by 3 bases, the J end by 2 bases, with 15 bases between. CDR1 and CDR2 from the germline V gene are SGHDN and FVKESK. There are 16 residues in the CDR3. Here the CDR3 DNA reads TGTGCCAGCAGCCATTACCGGGACTTCTACACAGATACGCAGTATTTT. It specifies CASSHYRDFYTDTQYF.

The chain combines TRBV5-6 with TRBJ2-4; possibly TRBD2 for D (5 bases). The length of the CDR3 is 17 residues. V was cut by 4 bases and J by 0 bases, with 17 bases left in between. CDR1 is SGHDT and CDR2 is YYEEEE in the germline V gene. CDR3 loop: CASSPGEQRLAKNIQYF. CDR3 DNA: TGTGCCAGCAGCCCCGGGGAACAGCGACTAGCCAAAAACATTCAGTACTTC.

This clone was seen a single time. The V call is TRBV6-5, the J call TRBJ2-5; D perhaps matches TRBD2 (5 bases). Trimming shortened V by 5 bases and J by 5 bases, and 18 bases separated the two germline ends. The germline V gene has CDR1 MNHEY and CDR2 SVGAGI. The CDR3 extends over 15 amino acids. This CDR3 reads CASSPLIGRGETQYF. The DNA of the CDR3 is TGTGCCAGCAGTCCCCTCATAGGTAGAGGGGAGACCCAGTACTTC.

The chain couples TRBV5-4 to TRBJ2-7; 7 bases match TRBD2. CDR3 length: 13 amino acids. Germline V gene sequence: CDR1 SGHNT, CDR2 YYREEE (reference sequence). V shed 4 bases, J shed 2 bases, and the junction held 3 bases outside the gene matches. CDR3 sequence reads: CASSPSGTYEQYF. DNA for the CDR3: TGTGCCAGCAGCCCCAGCGGGACCTACGAGCAGTACTTC.

The rearrangement uses TRBV6-1 and TRBJ2-7; D is unclear. V lost 6 bases and J lost 4, with 16 bases in between. Germline V gene data show CDR1 as MNHNS and CDR2 as SASEGT. The CDR3 length is 14 residues. CDR3 residues: CASSRPGVGYEQYF. The CDR3 nucleotides read TGTGCCAGCAGCCGCCCTGGGGTTGGGTACGAGCAGTACTTC.

This clone appeared a few times. The CDR3 reads CASRPGTSGTGELFF. The CDR3 nucleotides are TGCGCCAGCAGACCCGGGACTAGCGGGACCGGGGAGCTGTTTTTT. V and J are TRBV5-1 and TRBJ2-2, with 12 bases identical to TRBD2. Germline V gene sequence: CDR1 SGHRS, CDR2 YFSETQ. The V and J ends lost 5 bases and 5 bases, in that order; junction bases with no gene match: 4. This CDR3 is 15 amino acids long.

The chain couples TRBV28 to TRBJ2-6; the D is unclear. In germline, CDR1 is MDHEN, CDR2 SYDVKM. Trimming took 5 bases from V and 0 from J, leaving 8 bases between them. CDR3 length: 15 amino acids. CDR3 in DNA: TGTGCCAGCAGTCTAGAGAGCTCTGGGGCCAACGTCCTGACTTTC. It translates to CASSLESSGANVLTF.

The chain links TRBV5-1 to TRBJ2-7; TRBD1 or TRBD2 may be the D gene (6 bases each). V was cut by 4 bases and J by 3 bases, with 14 bases left in between. This CDR3 contains 14 residues. Germline CDR1 reads SGHRS; CDR2 reads YFSETQ. The CDR3 DNA is TGCGCCAGCAGCGGAGGGCAACAGGGCTACGAGCAGTACTTC. Protein product: CASSGGQQGYEQYF.

The chain recombines TRBV7-9 with TRBJ2-6, with TRBD2 matching 12 bases. The germline CDR1 and CDR2 sequences are SEHNR and FQNEAQ (reference sequence). CDR3 length: 19 residues. J gave up 1 base and V 1 base, and 5 bases lay outside the gene matches. CDR3 nucleotides: TGTGCCAGCAGCTTAGTACCCCTAGCGGGGGGGTCTGGGGCCAACGTCCTGACTTTC. This gives the protein CASSLVPLAGGSGANVLTF. Filled out from reference TRBV7-9 and TRBJ2-6, the complete variable domain reads DTGVSQNPRHKITKRGQNVTFRCDPISEHNRLYWYRQTLGQGPEFLTYFQNEAQLEKSRLLSDRFSAERPKGSFSTLEIQRTEQGDSAMYLCASSLVPLAGGSGANVLTFGAGSRLTVL.

J is TRBJ2-7 and V is TRBV6-5; TRBD1 agrees at 11 bases. The CDR3 has 12 residues. The germline V gene encodes CDR1 MNHEY and CDR2 SVGAGI. V lost 11 bases and J lost 3; bases outside the gene matches: 3. CDR3: CAAGTGGYEQYF. The CDR3 region has the DNA TGTGCCGCCGGGACAGGGGGCTACGAGCAGTACTTC.

This CDR3 is CASSLVTGITVERGNEQFF. The CDR3 nucleotides read TGCGCCAGCAGCTTAGTGACAGGAATCACGGTTGAGCGGGGCAATGAGCAGTTCTTC. The V gene is TRBV5-1, the J gene TRBJ2-1, with a possible D match to TRBD2 (7 bases). The CDR3 is 19 residues long. V was trimmed by 2 bases and J by 6 bases, leaving 27 bases between them. The germline V gene has CDR1 SGHRS and CDR2 YFSETQ.

This sequence joins TRBV7-9 and TRBJ2-7; a possible D gene is TRBD2 (7 bases). CDR3 length: 15 amino acids. CDR1 is SEHNR, CDR2 FQNEAQ, per germline (reference sequence). The germline V and J ends were trimmed by 2 bases and 3 bases, with 14 bases remaining between them. CDR3 protein: CASSLTGGRDYEQYF. In nucleotides, the CDR3 is TGTGCCAGCAGCTTAACGGGGGGCAGGGACTACGAGCAGTACTTC.

This chain connects TRBV10-3 to TRBJ1-3, with D possibly being TRBD1 (5 bases). Germline values: CDR1 ENHRY, CDR2 SYGVKD. This CDR3 is 16 amino acids long. With 6 bases removed from V and 0 bases from J, the gap between germline ends came to 15 bases. The CDR3 DNA reads as TGTGCCATCAGCCGGGACCAAGGCCCCTCTGGAAACACCATATATTTT. This sequence encodes CAISRDQGPSGNTIYF.

The chain has TRBV28 and TRBJ1-2; D not certain. Germline CDR1 is MDHEN and CDR2 is SYDVKM. Trimming took 3 bases from V and 0 from J, leaving 14 bases between them. This CDR3 has 16 residues. CDR3 sequence (DNA): TGTGCCAGCAGTTTCCCGCCACAGACAACTAACTATGGCTACACCTTC. Protein sequence: CASSFPPQTTNYGYTF.

This clone was detected only once. The chain combines TRBV27 with TRBJ1-2; 10 bases map to TRBD1. Per the germline V gene, CDR1 is MNHEY and CDR2 is SMNVEV (reference sequence). CDR3 length equals 19 residues. Unmatched junction bases numbered 20, after V lost 5 bases and J lost 5 bases. The CDR3 DNA reads as TGTGCCAGCAGTCGCCTGGACACACTCCGGACAGGGGGATATTATGGCTACACCTTC. Its translation: CASSRLDTLRTGGYYGYTF.

This clone has a single count. This chain uses TRBV18 with TRBJ2-2; D is perhaps TRBD1 (5 bases). The CDR3 is 12 amino acids. V lost 7 bases, J lost 5 bases, and 8 bases lay in between. Germline loops: CDR1 KGHSH, CDR2 LQKENI. This chain's CDR3 is CASFSGTGELFF. CDR3 nucleotides: TGTGCCAGCTTCTCAGGGACCGGGGAGCTGTTTTTT.

Comments on this clone: Since no conserved phenylalanine or tryptophan closes the CDR3, a read error is the likely cause. Because the CDR3's place on the DNA is in doubt, the DNA is left out and the CDR3 is given as listed by TCRdb. This chain links TRBV27 with TRBJ2-7; no check of the table's D call, TRBD1, against the DNA was made. 19 amino acids form the CDR3, both terminal residues included. Germline V gives CDR1 MNHEY, CDR2 SMNVEV (reference sequence). The CDR3 region is CASSLICVVGSPEGAPSRG.

The J gene is TRBJ1-1, the V gene TRBV14; D is unclear. Deletions cut 0 bases from V and 1 base from J, with 9 bases between. CDR3 length: 15 residues. CDR1 and CDR2 from the germline V gene are SGHDN and FVKESK. The CDR3 coding sequence is TGTGCCAGCAGCCAAGATTTCGCTCAGAACACTGAAGCTTTCTTT. Its translation: CASSQDFAQNTEAFF. The variable domain in full, completed from reference TRBV14 and TRBJ1-1, reads EAGVTQFPSHSVIEKGQTVTLRCDPISGHDNLYWYRRVMGKEIKFLLHFVKESKQDESGMPNNRFLAERTGGTYSTLKVQPAELEDSGVYFCASSQDFAQNTEAFFGQGTRLTVV.

The rearrangement links TRBV14 to TRBJ2-3, with D perhaps TRBD2 (6 bases). The V gene lost 0 bases and the J gene lost 2 bases, with 9 bases spanning the gap. The germline gives CDR1 SGHDN, CDR2 FVKESK. This CDR3 is 15 amino acids long. CDR3 DNA: TGTGCCAGCAGCCAAGAGCGGGGAATCACAGATACGCAGTATTTT. Translation: CASSQERGITDTQYF.

The chain is built from TRBV18 and TRBJ2-5; a weak D match, TRBD1 (5 bases). V gave up 0 bases and J gave up 7 bases, with 12 bases separating them. Germline V CDR1 and CDR2: KGHSH, LQKENI. CDR3 length: 14 residues. The CDR3 nucleotides are TGTGCCAGCTCACCACCGAGCAGGGCTGGGACCCAGTACTTC. Its protein is CASSPPSRAGTQYF.

The chain has TRBV6-5 and TRBJ2-7; the D gene is possibly TRBD2 (7 bases). The length of the CDR3 is 14 residues. Trimming removed 4 bases at V and 9 bases at J, with 19 bases between. Germline values: CDR1 MNHEY, CDR2 SVGAGI. CDR3 coding DNA: TGTGCCAGCAGTTGGCGGGAGACAGGTGCGGTGCAGTACTTC. Protein sequence: CASSWRETGAVQYF.

The V gene is TRBV6-1, the J gene TRBJ2-7; TRBD2 matches at 7 bases. The CDR3 is 15 amino acids. V lost 7 bases to trimming and J lost 2 bases; unmatched junction nucleotides: 11. CDR1 is MNHNS and CDR2 is SASEGT in the germline V gene. Here the CDR3 DNA reads TGTGCCAGCATGGGACTAACTTTGGGTCCCTACGAGCAGTACTTC. It yields the protein CASMGLTLGPYEQYF.

J is TRBJ2-7 and V is TRBV7-6, with D tentatively TRBD1 (6 bases). CDR1 and CDR2 (germline): SGHVS, FNYEAQ. V shed 4 bases and J shed 3 bases, with 7 bases lying between them. This CDR3 has 12 residues. The chain's CDR3 is CASSSTGYEQYF. The DNA for the CDR3 is TGTGCCAGCAGCTCGACAGGCTACGAGCAGTACTTC.

The chain's CDR3 is CASSDTGVGELFF. CDR3 coding DNA: TGCGCCAGCAGCGACACAGGGGTCGGGGAGCTGTTTTTT. The chain employs TRBV5-1 and TRBJ2-2; 7 nucleotides agree with TRBD1. Germline loops: CDR1 SGHRS, CDR2 YFSETQ. V gave up 4 bases and J gave up 7 bases; unmatched junction bases: 4. This CDR3 spans 13 amino acids.

The chain has TRBV10-3 and TRBJ2-6; 11 positions agree with TRBD1. In germline, CDR1 is ENHRY, CDR2 SYGVKD. The CDR3 has 16 residues. V lost 4 bases and J lost 2; bases outside the gene matches: 1. CDR3 residues: CAISGTGGAGANVLTF. CDR3 sequence (DNA): TGTGCCATCAGTGGGACAGGGGGCGCTGGGGCCAACGTCCTGACTTTC.

J is TRBJ2-7 and V is TRBV29-1, with 8 nucleotides matching TRBD1. The V gene's germline CDR1 is SQVTM and CDR2 ANQGSEA. The V gene end was trimmed by 5 bases and the J gene end by 6 bases; junction bases not matched to a gene: 15. The CDR3 is made up of 15 amino acids. The CDR3 nucleotides read TGCAGCGTTCTCGCTTTGACAGGGGCAAGAGGCGAGCAGTACTTC. Translating gives CSVLALTGARGEQYF.

The J gene is TRBJ1-1, the V gene TRBV9; D not certain. Germline CDR1 reads SGDLS; CDR2 reads YYNGEE. Trimming shortened V by 1 base and J by 1 base, and 11 bases separated the two germline ends. There are 15 residues in the CDR3. In DNA, the CDR3 is TGTGCCAGCAGCGTATCGCCCGACGCGAACACTGAAGCTTTCTTT. It codes for CASSVSPDANTEAFF.